A selection of T cell receptor beta chains follows, all from one sample in a study of T cell repertoires in cytomegalovirus infection. TCRdb re-derived calls from the reads in MiXCR, one entry per CDR3 protein. The repertoire includes roughly 760,000 distinct CDR3 sequences, 35% to 45% of them detected once, and 2.5% to 3.5% sits in the top ten. Source material: PBMCs. Receptors originate from a human donor in good health (CMV status not recorded). Some clones in this sample may be carry-over from other donors' samples. CDR3s include the opening cysteine and the closing phenylalanine or tryptophan. A D gene is named only where the DNA matches it firmly. Rows give clone size only sometimes, using once, few, many, or a class for an expanded clone.

.,TRBD1,TRBV10-3,TRBJ1-2,TGTGCCATCAGTGGCTGGGCAGGGGGCGATGAAGGCTACACCTTC,CAISGWAGGDEGYTF
.,.,TRBV7-9,TRBJ2-5,TGTGCCAGCAGCCGGGACCTAAGGCGGGGAGAGACCCAGTACTTC,CASSRDLRRGETQYF
.,.,TRBV25-1,TRBJ2-1,TGTGCCAGCAGTGGGGTTGGCACACCTACCTACAATGAGCAGTTCTTC,CASSGVGTPTYNEQFF
few,.,TRBV28,TRBJ1-1,TGTGCCAGCAGACGTCGCGATGAAGCTTTCTTT,CASRRRDEAFF
.,.,TRBV7-3,TRBJ2-7,TGTGCCAGCAGCTTAAGTCCAGAGAGCTCCTACGAGCAGTACTTC,CASSLSPESSYEQYF
.,.,TRBV28,TRBJ2-7,TGTGCCAGCACCCAAAGGGGACCAGGGGAGGGGGAGCAGTACTTC,CASTQRGPGEGEQYF
.,.,TRBV5-6,TRBJ2-5,TGTGCCAGCAGCTTGGTGGGGGGTATCGAGACCCAGTACTTC,CASSLVGGIETQYF
many,.,TRBV13,TRBJ1-4,TGTGCCAGCAGCAAAACCGGCCTTAGTGAAAAACTGTTTTTT,CASSKTGLSEKLFF
.,TRBD1,TRBV14,TRBJ2-3,TGTGCCAGCAGCCAGCCGGGGACAGGGGTTGTAGATACGCAGTATTTT,CASSQPGTGVVDTQYF
few,.,TRBV28,TRBJ1-2,TGTGCCAGCAGTTTGGCTTGGGACCGCGAGGACTATGGCTACACCTTC,CASSLAWDREDYGYTF
few,TRBD1,TRBV19,TRBJ1-5,TGTGCCAGTAGAGATAGACAGGGGTCTAATCAGCCCCAGCATTTT,CASRDRQGSNQPQHF
many,TRBD2,TRBV7-4,TRBJ2-7,TGTGCCAGCAGCGGAGATAGCGGGGGCGGCTCCTACGAGCAGTACTTC,CASSGDSGGGSYEQYF
.,.,TRBV4-1,TRBJ1-3,TGTGCCAGCAGCCAAGAAGCAGGGGCCGCGAACACCATATATTTT,CASSQEAGAANTIYF
many,.,TRBV7-8,TRBJ1-1,TGTGCCAGCAGCCTACCCGGCGGGACCGCGGCCACTGAAGCTTTCTTT,CASSLPGGTAATEAFF
few,.,TRBV19,TRBJ2-1,TGTGCCAGTAGTATAATGGGGCAGCACAATGAGCAGTTCTTC,CASSIMGQHNEQFF
many,.,TRBV15,TRBJ2-5,TGTGCCACCAGCAGAGGAATGGAGACCCAGTACTTC,CATSRGMETQYF
once,.,TRBV28,TRBJ1-5,TGTGCCAGCATGGGTGTGGATCAGCCCCAGCATTTT,CASMGVDQPQHF
.,.,TRBV6-5,TRBJ1-6,TGTGCCAGCAGTTACTCCCTTGGGGGGAGCTCCTATAATTCACCCCTCCACTTT,CASSYSLGGSSYNSPLHF
few,TRBD2,TRBV12-3/TRBV12-4,TRBJ2-1,TGTGCCAGCACAAGGGCGGGAGTTGACAATGAGCAGTTCTTC,CASTRAGVDNEQFF
.,TRBD1,TRBV2,TRBJ1-1,TGTGCCAGCAGTGACATCCCAGGGGGCGAAGCTTTCTTT,CASSDIPGGEAFF
few,.,TRBV6-1,TRBJ1-2,TGTGCCAGCAGTGACCCCCAGACCTATGGCTACACCTTC,CASSDPQTYGYTF
.,TRBD1,TRBV19,TRBJ1-1,TGTGCCAGTAGTAAAACAGGGGGAACTGAAGCTGTCTTT,CASSKTGGTEAVF
.,.,TRBV27,TRBJ1-2,TGTGCCAGCAGGAGGGAGGGGACGGGCGGCTACACCTTC,CASRREGTGGYTF
.,.,TRBV5-1,TRBJ1-1,TGCGCCAGCAGCCAGGACAGCCGGTCCACTGAAGCTTTCTTT,CASSQDSRSTEAFF
.,.,TRBV4-1,TRBJ2-3,TGCGCCAGCAGCCATCCGCTAGCAGCTAGCACAGATACGCAGTATTTT,CASSHPLAASTDTQYF
.,.,TRBV6-8,TRBJ1-2,TGTGCCAGCAGTTCCAGGGGAGGAGATGGCTACACCTTC,CASSSRGGDGYTF
.,.,TRBV20-1,TRBJ2-7,TGCAGTGCCCACCAGCAGCGACGCTACGAGCAGTACTTC,CSAHQQRRYEQYF
.,.,TRBV19,TRBJ2-3,TGTGCCAGTAGTCAGTACGGGCGGGGTGTTGAAGATACGCAGTATTTT,CASSQYGRGVEDTQYF
.,.,TRBV5-6,TRBJ1-4,TGTGCCAGCAGCTTGGCCCAAACCGAAAAACTGTTTTTT,CASSLAQTEKLFF
.,.,TRBV7-3,TRBJ1-1,TGTGCCAGCAGCTTAAAGCCAGGGGATCCGGGTTGGGAATGGAACACTGAAGCTTTCTTT,CASSLKPGDPGWEWNTEAFF